This paragraph covers one T cell receptor (beta chain) sequence. The record originates from a study of blood T cell repertoires in COVID-19. Study in general: The cDNA or gDNA used as material had been derived from T cells, B-cell-depleted T cells, or PBMCs.

This CDR3 is built from 15 residues. V shed 3 bases and J 3 bases; nucleotides not matched to a gene: 4. Germline V gene lookup returns CDR1 SGHAT and CDR2 FQNNGV. Clones were read by immunoSEQ multiplex PCR, and TCRdb kept only the in-frame ones, dropping some. The data contain 150,000 or so clones, around 83% of them singletons. The origin of this receptor is an older woman with acute or convalescent COVID-19. The rearrangement links TRBV11-2 to TRBJ2-3; 9 bases map to TRBD1. The sequencing input was peripheral blood. CDR3 DNA: TGTGCCAGCAGCTTGGCCGGGACAGGGACAGATACGCAGTATTTT. Its protein is CASSLAGTGTDTQYF.